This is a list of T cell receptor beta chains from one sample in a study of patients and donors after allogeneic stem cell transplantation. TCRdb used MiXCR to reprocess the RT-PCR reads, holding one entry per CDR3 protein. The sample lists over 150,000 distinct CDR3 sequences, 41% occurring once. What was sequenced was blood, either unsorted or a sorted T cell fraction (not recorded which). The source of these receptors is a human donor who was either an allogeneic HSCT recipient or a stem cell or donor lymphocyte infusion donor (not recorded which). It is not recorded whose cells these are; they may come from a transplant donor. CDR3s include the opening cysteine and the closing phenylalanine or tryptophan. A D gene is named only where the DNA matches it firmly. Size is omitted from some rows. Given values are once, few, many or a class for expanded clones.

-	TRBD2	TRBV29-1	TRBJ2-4	TGCAGCGTTGTAGCGGGAGGGGCCAAAAACATTCAGTACTTC	CSVVAGGAKNIQYF
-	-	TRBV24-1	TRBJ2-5	TGTGCCACCAGTGATTTGGCTGACTCGAAAGAGACCCAGTACTTC	CATSDLADSKETQYF
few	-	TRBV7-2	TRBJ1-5	TGTGCCAGCAGCTTTAAGGGGAGCAATCAGCCCCAGCATTTT	CASSFKGSNQPQHF
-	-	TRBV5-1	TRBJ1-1	TGCGCCAGCAGCTTGGCCCGAGGGAAGAACACTGAAGCTTTCTTT	CASSLARGKNTEAFF
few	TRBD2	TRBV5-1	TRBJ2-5	TGCGCCAGCAGCATAAAACTAGCGGCTGAGACCCAGTACTTC	CASSIKLAAETQYF
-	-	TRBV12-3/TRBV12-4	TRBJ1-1	TGTGCCAGCAGCCACCGGGAGGGCCTGAACACTGAAGCTTTCTTT	CASSHREGLNTEAFF
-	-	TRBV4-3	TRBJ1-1	TGCGCCAGCAGCCAAGCTCCAGGGACGAACACTGAAGCTTTCTTT	CASSQAPGTNTEAFF
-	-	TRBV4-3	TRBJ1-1	TGCGCCAGCAGCCATCCGAACAGGGAGCAGGCTGAAGCTTTCTTT	CASSHPNREQAEAFF
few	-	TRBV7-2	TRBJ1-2	TGTGCCAGCAGTTCCGGGACAACTACTGGCTACACCTTC	CASSSGTTTGYTF
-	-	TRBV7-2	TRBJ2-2	TGTGCCAGCAGCTTGGGGACGGGTCGGAACACCGGGGAGCTGTTTTTT	CASSLGTGRNTGELFF
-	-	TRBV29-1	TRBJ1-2	TGCAGCGTTGGAAGATCACAGAACAGCTACACCTTC	CSVGRSQNSYTF
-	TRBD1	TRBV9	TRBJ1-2	TGTGCCAGCAGCGTAGATCCAGGGGGAGTCTTATCTAACTATGGCTACACCTTC	CASSVDPGGVLSNYGYTF